The TCR beta chain under discussion was sequenced for a study of T-cell reconstitution after alpha-beta-depleted transplantation in children. Study-level points and caveats: The study reportedly traced alpha-beta T cells about two months after transplant to several hundred expanded graft clones. One year post-transplant, T-cell counts and diversity were largely derived from T cells produced anew.

Concerning this clonotype: The antigen is unknown.

Trimming cost V 3 bases and J 6 bases; bases outside gene matches: 4. Germline lookup yields CDR1 SQVTM and CDR2 ANQGSEA. The CDR3 contains 13 residues. Preparation of the TCRbeta library used unique molecular identifiers. TCRdb re-analysed the PCR reads in MiXCR, keeping a single row per CDR3 protein. The sample yields 750,000 to 950,000 distinct CDR3 sequences, roughly 16% seen once. This material consisted of PBMCs, mostly from graft donor cells, taken 360 days after TCRalphabeta/CD19-depleted stem cell transplant. The receptor was derived from a male patient between 10 and 17 years old who had a stem cell transplant for acute lymphoblastic leukemia, so the T cells may come from the graft donor. This chain joins TRBV29-1 and TRBJ2-2, with 7 positions matching TRBD2. CDR3 sequence reads: CSVESSGPGELFF. CDR3 DNA: TGCAGCGTTGAGAGTAGCGGGCCCGGGGAGCTGTTTTTT.